Listed below are T cell receptor beta chains from one sample, sequenced in a study of blood T cell repertoires in COVID-19. Sequenced by immunoSEQ multiplex PCR; TCRdb stores in-frame clones only, minus some. Here the sample spans around 150,000 clones, roughly 87% being singletons. Material for sequencing was peripheral blood. These receptors came from an older woman who had recovered from COVID-19. Both conserved end residues are part of each CDR3. The order of the fields is clone size, J gene, V gene, D gene, CDR3 DNA, CDR3 protein. A D gene is named only where the DNA matches it firmly. The listing skips clone size in some rows; elsewhere it reads once, few, many or a size class.

once	TRBJ1-1	TRBV19	NA	TGTGCCAGTAGTTTCATGGACAAGAACACTGAAGCTTTCTTT	CASSFMDKNTEAFF
NA	TRBJ1-2	TRBV5-1	NA	TGCGCCAGCAGCTTGGATTGGGAGACCTATGGCTACACCTTC	CASSLDWETYGYTF
NA	TRBJ2-5	TRBV5-5	NA	TGTGCCAGCAGCTTTTCAGGGGTTGTAGGACAAGAGACCCAGTACTTC	CASSFSGVVGQETQYF
NA	TRBJ2-1	TRBV11-1	TRBD2	TGTGCCAGCAGCTCCGGACTAGCGGGGGGCTACAATGAGCAGTTCTTC	CASSSGLAGGYNEQFF
NA	TRBJ1-1	TRBV6-5	NA	TGTGCCAGCAGTTATGGGACTGGAACCCCAGCTTTCTTT	CASSYGTGTPAFF
NA	TRBJ1-1	TRBV28	NA	TGTGCCAGCAGTTCCGCAGCGGAGAACACTGAAGCTTTCTTT	CASSSAAENTEAFF
NA	TRBJ2-7	TRBV24-1	TRBD1	TGTGCCACCAGTGACCAATTCGCGACAGGGGGCGAGCAGTACTTC	CATSDQFATGGEQYF
once	TRBJ2-7	TRBV9	NA	TGTGCCAGCAGCGTGGACCCGGGATATAAAGCCAACGAGCAGTACTTC	CASSVDPGYKANEQYF
NA	TRBJ1-5	TRBV19	NA	TGTGCCAGTAGGACCGACAGTACGAGCAATCAGCCCCAGCATTTT	CASRTDSTSNQPQHF
NA	TRBJ2-7	TRBV12-3/TRBV12-4	NA	TGTGCCAGCAGTCCTAAGACAGGTGCCGAGCAGTACTTC	CASSPKTGAEQYF
once	TRBJ1-2	TRBV28	NA	TGTGCCAGCAGCCGACCCCGAGGGGGCTATGGCTACACCTTC	CASSRPRGGYGYTF
NA	TRBJ2-1	TRBV18	TRBD2	TGTGCCAGCTCACAAGCTGTAAGGACTAGCTTTGAGCAGTTCTTC	CASSQAVRTSFEQFF
NA	TRBJ1-6	TRBV10-3	NA	TGTGCCATCAGTGAGCAGGGAGGGGCCGCTAATTCACCCCTCCACTTT	CAISEQGGAANSPLHF
NA	TRBJ2-1	TRBV5-4	NA	TGTGCCAGCAGCTTGGACAGATACAATGAGCAGTTCTTC	CASSLDRYNEQFF
NA	TRBJ1-6	TRBV28	NA	TGTGCCAGCACCTTAGGGCGAGGGGGAAATTCACCCCTCCACTTT	CASTLGRGGNSPLHF
NA	TRBJ1-1	TRBV2	NA	TGTGCCAGTAAAGGTAGAGGTTGGGACACTGAAGCTTTCTTT	CASKGRGWDTEAFF
NA	TRBJ2-7	TRBV7-9	TRBD1	TGTGCCAGCAGCTTAGTTTACCAGGGGGCGTACGAGCAGTACTTC	CASSLVYQGAYEQYF
NA	TRBJ1-6	TRBV19	NA	TGTGCCAGTAGTATAAACCAGGGTTTTGGGAATTCACCCCTCCACTTT	CASSINQGFGNSPLHF
NA	TRBJ2-5	TRBV5-1	TRBD2	TGCGCCAGCAACCCCGCGGGGGGAGAGACCCAGTACTTC	CASNPAGGETQYF
once	TRBJ2-5	TRBV5-1	NA	TGCGCCAGCAGCTTGTTACAGGGTGAAGAGACCCAGTACTTC	CASSLLQGEETQYF
NA	TRBJ2-7	TRBV6-5	NA	TGTGCCAGCACTCCCTACAGGGAAGAGGACGAGCAGTACTTC	CASTPYREEDEQYF
once	TRBJ1-1	TRBV5-4	NA	TGTGCCAGCAGCTTGGGAGGGTCCGGACGGAACACTGAAGCTTTCTTT	CASSLGGSGRNTEAFF
NA	TRBJ1-1	TRBV20-1	TRBD1	TGCAGTGCTAGTATGCCTAAAGACAGGGGGCTCCGTGCTTTCTTT	CSASMPKDRGLRAFF
NA	TRBJ2-4	TRBV2	TRBD1	TGTGCCAGCAGTGAAGCGCAGGGGGTAAACATTCAGTACTTC	CASSEAQGVNIQYF
NA	TRBJ2-7	TRBV7-3	TRBD2	TGTGCCAGCAGTCGCGAGCGGGGGGCCTCCTACGAGCAGTACTTC	CASSRERGASYEQYF
NA	TRBJ1-6	TRBV21-1	NA	TGTGCCAGCAGCAAAGCGAGGTACCGGGATCATTATTCACCCCTCCACTTT	CASSKARYRDHYSPLHF
NA	TRBJ2-3	TRBV6-6	TRBD2	TGTGCCAGCTCAACTAGCGGGGGGGTTTACGGAGATACGCAGTATTTT	CASSTSGGVYGDTQYF
NA	TRBJ2-2	TRBV24-1	TRBD2	TGTGCCACCAGTTCTCGACTAGCGGGGGGGACCGGGGAGCTGTTTTTT	CATSSRLAGGTGELFF
NA	TRBJ2-1	TRBV5-6	TRBD2	TGTGCCAGCAGCTCCGGGGGGGCCGTGTTCTACAATGAGCAGTTCTTC	CASSSGGAVFYNEQFF
once	TRBJ1-5	TRBV28	NA	TGTGCCAGCAGTTCAGGGGATCAGCCCCAGCATTTT	CASSSGDQPQHF
NA	TRBJ1-2	TRBV6-2/TRBV6-3	TRBD1	TGTGCCAGCAGTTTTCCAGGGGGCGACTATGGCTACACCTTC	CASSFPGGDYGYTF
NA	TRBJ1-4	TRBV6-6	TRBD1	TGTGCCAGCAGTGCTGGGGACAGTGTTGAAAAACTGTTTTTT	CASSAGDSVEKLFF
NA	TRBJ1-5	TRBV7-9	TRBD1	TGTGCCAGCAGCTTAGCGCGGACAGGGAATCAGCCCCAGCATTTT	CASSLARTGNQPQHF
NA	TRBJ1-1	TRBV10-3	TRBD1	TGTGCCATCAGTGAGTCCTGGCAGGGGGGACCTGAAGCTTTCTTT	CAISESWQGGPEAFF
NA	TRBJ1-1	TRBV7-9	NA	TGTGCCGAGATCAGGCGAGGGACTGAAGCTTTCTTT	CAEIRRGTEAFF
NA	TRBJ2-3	TRBV28	TRBD2	TGTGCCAGCAGTAACCTAGCGGGAGAAACACCCTTCACAGATACGCAGTATTTT	CASSNLAGETPFTDTQYF
NA	TRBJ2-7	TRBV27	TRBD2	TGTGCCAGCAGTTTAGTAGCGGGGGGGATGAACTCCTACGAGCAGTACTTC	CASSLVAGGMNSYEQYF
NA	TRBJ2-5	TRBV19	NA	TGTGCCTCACAGGGGGGGGGAGAGACCCAGTACTTC	CASQGGGETQYF
NA	TRBJ1-2	TRBV7-9	TRBD1	TGTGCCAGCAGCTTGAAGGGACAGGCCCTCTATGGCTACACCTTC	CASSLKGQALYGYTF
NA	TRBJ2-7	TRBV29-1	TRBD1	TGCAGCGTTGAAGAAATGGGTCTGGGCAGGGGGTCCTACGAGCAGTACTTC	CSVEEMGLGRGSYEQYF
once	TRBJ2-1	TRBV27	TRBD1	TGTGCCAGCTTTCAACCGGGACAGCTCGGCGAGCAGTCCTACAATGAGCAGTTCTTC	CASFQPGQLGEQSYNEQFF
NA	TRBJ2-3	TRBV9	TRBD2	TGTGCCAGCAGCCCGGGGACTAGCGGGGGGGCTAGCACAGATACGCAGTATTTT	CASSPGTSGGASTDTQYF
NA	TRBJ1-2	TRBV10-1	TRBD1	TGCGCCAGCAGTATGGACAGGGTCGGTGGCTACACCTTC	CASSMDRVGGYTF
NA	TRBJ2-5	TRBV5-1	NA	TGCGCCAGCAGCTTGGAGGATGGAGCGACCCAGTACTTC	CASSLEDGATQYF
NA	TRBJ2-3	TRBV18	TRBD2	TGTGCCAGCTCACCGGTTAGCGGGGGGGCCTCCGATACGCAGTATTTT	CASSPVSGGASDTQYF
once	TRBJ2-3	TRBV10-3	NA	TGTGCCACCAGTCTTTCGCAGGGGACAGATACGCAGTATTTT	CATSLSQGTDTQYF
NA	TRBJ2-3	TRBV6-1	TRBD2	TGTGCCAGCAGTGAAGATGGGGTGATAGCGGGGGGCGATACGCAGTATTTT	CASSEDGVIAGGDTQYF
NA	TRBJ2-7	TRBV24-1	NA	TGTGCCACCAGTGATTGGACTACAATGGGATCGGGGAGCGAGTACGAGCAGTACTTC	CATSDWTTMGSGSEYEQYF
once	TRBJ2-3	TRBV9	TRBD2	TGTGCCAGCAGCTTGGGACTAGCGGAGAGCACAGATACGCAGTATTTT	CASSLGLAESTDTQYF
NA	TRBJ1-1	TRBV11-3	TRBD1	TGTGCCAGCAGCGGCAGGGGGCGCGACACTGAAGCTTTCTTT	CASSGRGRDTEAFF
NA	TRBJ2-2	TRBV3-1/TRBV3-2	NA	TGTGCCAGCAGCCAAGCCTTCCTCACCGGGGAGCTGTTTTTT	CASSQAFLTGELFF
NA	TRBJ1-5	TRBV6-5	TRBD1	TGTGCCACGGGACAGGGGTACAATCAGCCCCAGCATTTT	CATGQGYNQPQHF
NA	TRBJ2-7	TRBV7-8	TRBD1	TGTGCCAGCAGCTTACTGAGACAGGGGGCAGGTGGGCAGTACTTC	CASSLLRQGAGGQYF